This is a list of T cell receptor beta chains from one sample in a study of metastatic and nonmetastatic thyroid tumors. Using MiXCR, TCRdb reanalyzed the PCR reads. The repertoire holds fewer than 7,500 clones, over 35% seen once, with roughly 41% in the top ten. The sequencing input was tumor tissue. These receptors originate from a female donor with papillary thyroid cancer or a benign thyroid nodule (not recorded which). Some clones in this sample may be carry-over from other donors' samples. The CDR3 runs from the conserved cysteine through the conserved F or W. A D gene is named only where the DNA matches it firmly. Not all rows give a size; the values are once, few, many and, for expanded clones, a class.

j_gene,abundance,d_gene,v_gene,CDR3aa,CDR3nt
TRBJ2-7,-,TRBD2,TRBV20-1,CSARDQGGGAHEQYF,TGCAGTGCTAGAGATCAGGGCGGGGGGGCACACGAGCAGTACTTC
TRBJ2-7,few,-,TRBV11-1,CASSLALQGQFYEQYF,TGTGCCAGCAGCTTAGCTCTTCAGGGACAATTCTACGAGCAGTACTTC
TRBJ2-7,large,-,TRBV4-1,CASSQGPGASYEQYF,TGCGCCAGCAGCCAAGGTCCAGGGGCCTCGTACGAGCAGTACTTC
TRBJ2-3,few,TRBD2,TRBV19,CASKQRDSRADTQYF,TGTGCCAGTAAGCAGCGGGATTCCCGGGCAGATACGCAGTATTTT
TRBJ1-2,few,-,TRBV6-5,CASSFGQHYYGYTF,TGTGCCAGCAGTTTCGGACAGCACTACTATGGCTACACCTTC
TRBJ1-2,few,-,TRBV28,CATSVPNYGYTF,TGTGCCACCTCGGTCCCTAACTATGGCTACACCTTC
TRBJ1-2,few,TRBD1,TRBV12-3/TRBV12-4,CASSLARQGGGYTF,TGTGCCAGCAGTTTAGCGCGACAGGGTGGCGGCTACACCTTC
TRBJ1-1,few,-,TRBV10-1,CASSADPGAEAFF,TGCGCCAGCAGTGCGGATCCCGGCGCTGAAGCTTTCTTT
TRBJ2-1,few,TRBD2,TRBV6-2/TRBV6-3,CASSYSMAGGPYNEQFF,TGTGCCAGCAGTTACTCGATGGCGGGAGGCCCTTACAATGAGCAGTTCTTC
TRBJ2-7,few,-,TRBV6-9,CASSYTRLYEQYF,TGTGCCAGCAGTTATACAAGACTCTACGAGCAGTACTTC
TRBJ1-2,once,-,TRBV20-1,CSARGGRGVGYTF,TGCAGTGCTAGAGGAGGCAGGGGAGTCGGTTACACCTTC
TRBJ2-2,few,-,TRBV28,CASTFRGAGTGELFF,TGTGCCAGCACCTTCAGGGGGGCAGGTACCGGGGAGCTGTTTTTT
TRBJ1-2,-,TRBD1,TRBV4-1,CASSQEGFQQGIYGYTF,TGCGCCAGCAGCCAGGAAGGGTTCCAACAGGGGATCTATGGCTACACCTTC
TRBJ2-7,few,-,TRBV6-1,CASSVGGGYEQYF,TGTGCCAGCAGTGTGGGGGGCGGCTACGAGCAGTACTTC
TRBJ2-7,-,-,TRBV11-2,CASSRRGGSWDEQYF,TGTGCCAGCAGCCGCCGAGGGGGGAGTTGGGACGAGCAGTACTTC
TRBJ2-7,-,TRBD2,TRBV20-1,CSARRLAGYEQYF,TGCAGTGCTCGCCGGCTAGCGGGCTACGAGCAGTACTTC
TRBJ2-5,medium-sized,-,TRBV19,CASKPHRGSETQYF,TGTGCCAGTAAGCCACATCGGGGATCAGAGACCCAGTACTTC
TRBJ2-7,-,TRBD1,TRBV4-1,CASSQEDRWAYEQYF,TGCGCCAGCAGCCAAGAGGACAGGTGGGCCTACGAGCAGTACTTC
TRBJ2-1,-,-,TRBV6-4,CASSESGAMNNEQFF,TGTGCCAGCAGTGAATCGGGGGCGATGAACAATGAGCAGTTCTTC
TRBJ2-3,-,TRBD2,TRBV11-1,CASSLHSGSCTDTQYF,TGTGCCAGCAGCTTACATAGCGGGTCTTGCACAGATACGCAGTATTTT
TRBJ1-1,medium-sized,-,TRBV18,CASSPEDTEGAFF,TGTGCCAGCTCACCGGAGGACACGGAGGGGGCTTTCTTT
TRBJ2-7,medium-sized,-,TRBV4-2,CASSRHSEGGSYEQYF,TGTGCCAGCAGCCGTCACTCAGAAGGGGGCTCCTACGAGCAGTACTTC
TRBJ2-7,-,TRBD2,TRBV27,CASSETGGPPYEQYF,TGTGCCAGCAGTGAGACGGGGGGTCCTCCCTACGAGCAGTACTTC
TRBJ2-7,-,-,TRBV20-1,CSASPLNPNLDEQYF,TGCAGTGCTAGCCCACTGAACCCAAACTTGGACGAGCAGTACTTC
TRBJ1-1,-,-,TRBV11-2,CASSPVGASTEAFF,TGTGCCAGCAGCCCCGTAGGGGCGAGCACTGAAGCTTTCTTT
TRBJ1-4,-,TRBD1,TRBV20-1,CSVETGVATNEKLFF,TGCAGCGTGGAGACAGGGGTGGCAACTAATGAAAAACTGTTTTTT
TRBJ2-7,-,TRBD2,TRBV19,CASSRGLAGNYYEQYF,TGTGCCAGTAGTAGGGGACTAGCGGGGAATTACTACGAGCAGTACTTC
TRBJ2-3,-,-,TRBV15,CVTSREWGGTDTQYF,TGTGTCACCAGCAGAGAGTGGGGCGGCACAGATACACAGTATTTT
TRBJ2-7,-,-,TRBV5-1,CASSLRVFYEQYF,TGCGCCAGCAGCTTAAGGGTTTTCTACGAGCAGTACTTC
TRBJ2-7,-,-,TRBV27,CASSSSYEQYF,TGTGCCAGCTCTAGCTCCTACGAGCAGTACTTC
TRBJ2-1,-,TRBD2,TRBV11-2,CASSLGLAGMDEQFF,TGTGCCAGCAGCTTAGGACTAGCGGGTATGGATGAGCAGTTCTTC
TRBJ1-4,many,TRBD1,TRBV20-1,CSAEGQGGEKLFF,TGCAGTGCAGAGGGACAGGGAGGTGAAAAACTGTTTTTT
TRBJ1-1,-,-,TRBV5-1,CASSLATGGNTEAFF,TGCGCCAGCAGCTTGGCGACAGGAGGGAACACTGAAGCTTTCTTT
TRBJ2-1,-,TRBD2,TRBV24-1,CATSDLRGTSGRAAEQFF,TGTGCCACCAGTGATTTGCGGGGGACTAGCGGGAGGGCCGCTGAGCAGTTCTTC
TRBJ1-5,few,-,TRBV6-5,CASSYSIQQPRHF,TGTGCCAGCAGTTACTCGATTCAGCAGCCAAGGCATTTT
TRBJ2-7,few,TRBD1,TRBV5-1,CASSPHKATDRGRSYEQYF,TGCGCCAGCAGCCCGCATAAGGCAACAGACAGGGGGCGATCCTACGAGCAGTACTTC
TRBJ2-6,-,-,TRBV30,CAWSVPGANVLTF,TGTGCCTGGAGTGTCCCGGGGGCCAACGTCCTGACTTTC
TRBJ2-2,few,TRBD2,TRBV28,CASSLLAQTSGRTGELFF,TGTGCCAGCAGTTTATTGGCCCAAACTAGCGGGAGAACCGGGGAGCTGTTTTTT
TRBJ2-7,few,-,TRBV2,CASKRHGGHEQYF,TGTGCCAGCAAACGTCATGGGGGTCACGAGCAGTACTTC
TRBJ1-5,-,-,TRBV3-1,CASSPQGNQPQHF,TGTGCCAGCAGTCCCCAGGGAAATCAGCCCCAGCATTTT
TRBJ2-5,medium-sized,-,TRBV7-9,CASSSGESGETQYF,TGTGCCAGCAGCTCGGGAGAATCTGGGGAGACCCAGTACTTC
TRBJ2-7,few,TRBD1,TRBV2,CASSEGTGAYEQYF,TGTGCCAGCAGTGAAGGGACAGGGGCGTACGAGCAGTACTTC
TRBJ2-3,-,-,TRBV7-8,CASSSITGGGDTQYF,TGTGCCAGCAGCTCGATTACGGGTGGTGGCGATACGCAGTATTTT
TRBJ2-2,few,-,TRBV6-1,CASPRASPTGELFF,TGTGCCAGCCCAAGGGCTAGCCCCACCGGTGAGCTGTTTTTT
TRBJ2-7,-,-,TRBV20-1,CSARDYRTETEQYF,TGCAGTGCTAGAGATTACCGGACAGAAACCGAGCAGTACTTC
TRBJ2-1,-,TRBD2,TRBV6-1,CASSRTSGSSDEQFF,TGTGCCAGCAGCCGAACTAGCGGGAGTAGCGATGAGCAGTTCTTC
TRBJ2-7,few,TRBD2,TRBV27,CASSPRGLAYSYEQYF,TGTGCCAGCAGTCCCCGAGGACTAGCGTACTCCTACGAGCAGTACTTC
TRBJ2-6,-,TRBD2,TRBV24-1,CATSGWREGRGANVLTF,TGTGCCACCAGTGGTTGGCGGGAGGGCCGTGGGGCCAACGTCCTGACTTTC
TRBJ1-1,-,-,TRBV6-1,CASPPRDEGEAFF,TGTGCCAGTCCCCCCCGGGACGAAGGTGAAGCTTTCTTT
TRBJ2-7,few,-,TRBV27,CASSSVGSGLSYEQYF,TGTGCCAGCAGTTCGGTCGGGTCGGGCCTATCCTACGAGCAGTACTTC
TRBJ2-7,-,TRBD1,TRBV27,CASSLKQGYEQYF,TGTGCCAGCAGTTTAAAACAGGGGTACGAGCAGTACTTC